This TCR beta chain is from a study of blood T cells in healthy people across ages. Primers used in a second PCR of roughly 6 to 11 cycles were a sample-barcoded 5' primer and a J-beta primer mix. A single record per CDR3 protein comes from TCRdb applying MiXCR to the 5' RACE reads. The sample holds roughly 1,500,000 distinct CDR3 sequences, roughly 32% seen once. This clonotype has more than one count but fewer than ten. The CDR3 length is 15 residues. Trimming took off 5 bases at V and 0 bases at J, with 15 bases between the two ends. Germline CDR1 and CDR2: DFQATT and SNEGSKA (reference sequence). The sequence was obtained from a woman in her 30s in good health. The chain joins TRBV20-1 to TRBJ2-3, with a possible D match to TRBD2 (6 bases). The sequenced material came from blood. The CDR3 here is CSAYPLGTSTDTQYF. For the CDR3, the DNA is TGCAGTGCTTACCCACTTGGGACTAGCACAGATACGCAGTATTTT.